This TCR beta chain came from a study of T cell responses to AZD1222 COVID-19 vaccine. Broader study findings: The number of AZD1222 recipients seropositive at baseline was only 6 or 7.

Profiling relied on immunoSEQ multiplex PCR, and the TCRdb table lists in-frame clones only, not all of them. The sample lists 97,000 or so clones, around 87% seen once, with approximately 5% in the top ten. The trim removed 2 bases at V and 6 bases at J, leaving 3 bases unmatched. In germline, CDR1 is SGHTA, CDR2 FQGNSA. CDR3 length: 14 amino acids. In regard to this clone: The antigen is not known.

The V and J genes are TRBV7-2 and TRBJ2-7, with 11 positions matching TRBD2. This receptor was identified in an adult in good health. The sequenced sample was peripheral blood, obtained on day 0 of AZD1222 vaccination. CDR3 in DNA: TGTGCCAGCAGCTTAAGGACTAGCGGGCTCGAGCAGTACTTC. It yields the protein CASSLRTSGLEQYF.